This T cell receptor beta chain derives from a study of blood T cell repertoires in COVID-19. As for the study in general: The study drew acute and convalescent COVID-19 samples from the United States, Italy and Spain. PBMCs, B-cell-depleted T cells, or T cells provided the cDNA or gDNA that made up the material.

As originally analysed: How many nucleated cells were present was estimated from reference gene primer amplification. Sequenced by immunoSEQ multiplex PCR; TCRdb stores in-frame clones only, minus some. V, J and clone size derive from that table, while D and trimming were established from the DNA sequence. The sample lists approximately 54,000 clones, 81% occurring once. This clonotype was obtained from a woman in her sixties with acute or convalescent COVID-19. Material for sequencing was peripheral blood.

The CDR3 DNA follows: TGTGCCAGCAGCAAAGGTCAGAGGACAGATACGCAGTATTTT. This codes for CASSKGQRTDTQYF. This chain joins TRBV21-1 and TRBJ2-3; the D call in the table, TRBD2, was not verified against the DNA. TRBV21-1 is a known pseudogene. CDR3 length equals 14 residues.